The rows below give T cell receptor beta chains drawn from one sample of a study of shared clonotypes between healthy human individuals. Using immunoSEQ multiplex PCR, the repertoire was profiled, and TCRdb retains in-frame clones only, with some absent. The sample consists of approximately 2.3 million clones, 85% to 95% of them appearing once. Sequencing used naive CD4+ T cells from PBMCs. Receptor source: a man younger than 35 in good health. Some clones in this sample may be carry-over from other donors' samples. Both conserved end residues are part of each CDR3. Fields, in order: J gene, clone size, D gene, V gene, CDR3 protein, CDR3 DNA. D genes are given only for firm matches. Part of the rows lack a size; the others show once, few, many or a class for expanded clones.

J gene: TRBJ2-7
clone size: .
D gene: .
V gene: TRBV9
CDR3 protein: CASSSLSGLHEQYF
CDR3 DNA: TGTGCCAGCAGCTCCTTGAGTGGCCTGCACGAGCAGTACTTC

J gene: TRBJ2-1
clone size: .
D gene: TRBD2
V gene: TRBV5-4
CDR3 protein: CASSTGLAGVGGSSYNEQFF
CDR3 DNA: TGTGCCAGCAGCACCGGACTAGCGGGAGTAGGGGGGAGCTCCTACAATGAGCAGTTCTTC

J gene: TRBJ1-2
clone size: .
D gene: TRBD1
V gene: TRBV4-3
CDR3 protein: CASSASGQATYGYTF
CDR3 DNA: TGCGCCAGCAGCGCCTCGGGACAGGCGACCTATGGCTACACCTTC

J gene: TRBJ1-2
clone size: .
D gene: .
V gene: TRBV5-1
CDR3 protein: CASSFHDGGYGYTF
CDR3 DNA: TGCGCCAGCAGCTTCCATGATGGGGGATATGGCTACACCTTC

J gene: TRBJ2-3
clone size: few
D gene: .
V gene: TRBV20-1
CDR3 protein: CSASTDTQYF
CDR3 DNA: TGCAGTGCGAGCACAGATACGCAGTATTTT

J gene: TRBJ1-5
clone size: .
D gene: TRBD1
V gene: TRBV28
CDR3 protein: CASSSRDRAVQPQHF
CDR3 DNA: TGTGCCAGCAGTTCGCGGGACAGGGCAGTTCAGCCCCAGCATTTT

J gene: TRBJ2-7
clone size: .
D gene: .
V gene: TRBV28
CDR3 protein: CASRGAGSSYEQYF
CDR3 DNA: TGTGCCAGCAGGGGGGCAGGGAGCTCCTACGAGCAGTACTTC

J gene: TRBJ2-1
clone size: once
D gene: TRBD2
V gene: TRBV5-4
CDR3 protein: CASSLGTSGKRNEQFF
CDR3 DNA: TGTGCCAGCAGCTTGGGGACTAGCGGGAAGCGAAATGAGCAGTTCTTC

J gene: TRBJ2-7
clone size: .
D gene: .
V gene: TRBV5-1
CDR3 protein: CASSLGVRDYEQYF
CDR3 DNA: TGCGCCAGCAGCTTGGGGGTCAGGGACTACGAGCAGTACTTC

J gene: TRBJ2-3
clone size: .
D gene: .
V gene: TRBV20-1
CDR3 protein: CSARRGDTQYF
CDR3 DNA: TGCAGTGCCCGCAGGGGTGATACGCAGTATTTT

J gene: TRBJ1-4
clone size: .
D gene: TRBD1
V gene: TRBV27
CDR3 protein: CASSLSGTGLEKLFF
CDR3 DNA: TGTGCCAGCAGTTTATCCGGGACAGGGTTAGAAAAACTGTTTTTT

J gene: TRBJ1-1
clone size: .
D gene: .
V gene: TRBV10-3
CDR3 protein: CAISDSSGRYTEAFF
CDR3 DNA: TGTGCCATCAGTGATTCCAGCGGTAGGTACACTGAAGCTTTCTTT

J gene: TRBJ2-3
clone size: .
D gene: TRBD1
V gene: TRBV28
CDR3 protein: CASTNLGQSTDTQYF
CDR3 DNA: TGTGCCAGCACTAACCTGGGACAGAGCACAGATACGCAGTATTTT

J gene: TRBJ2-5
clone size: .
D gene: TRBD2
V gene: TRBV6-1
CDR3 protein: CASKQDSGREETQYF
CDR3 DNA: TGTGCCAGCAAGCAGGATAGCGGGAGGGAAGAGACCCAGTACTTC

J gene: TRBJ2-2
clone size: .
D gene: TRBD2
V gene: TRBV11-3
CDR3 protein: CASSLGWAGGPRTGELFF
CDR3 DNA: TGTGCCAGCAGCTTAGGTTGGGCGGGAGGGCCTCGCACCGGGGAGCTGTTTTTT

J gene: TRBJ1-5
clone size: .
D gene: .
V gene: TRBV7-2
CDR3 protein: CASSDQQNQPQHF
CDR3 DNA: TGTGCCAGCAGCGACCAGCAGAATCAGCCCCAGCATTTT

J gene: TRBJ2-7
clone size: .
D gene: TRBD1
V gene: TRBV10-2
CDR3 protein: CASLKGQGVYEQYF
CDR3 DNA: TGCGCCAGCTTAAAGGGACAGGGGGTTTACGAGCAGTACTTC

J gene: TRBJ2-3
clone size: .
D gene: .
V gene: TRBV5-1
CDR3 protein: CASSRGNADRTDTQYF
CDR3 DNA: TGCGCCAGCAGCCGAGGAAACGCCGACCGCACAGATACGCAGTATTTT

J gene: TRBJ2-5
clone size: .
D gene: .
V gene: TRBV11-2
CDR3 protein: CASSPSGRTETQYF
CDR3 DNA: TGTGCCAGCAGCCCGTCGGGGAGAACGGAGACCCAGTACTTC

J gene: TRBJ1-1
clone size: .
D gene: .
V gene: TRBV5-1
CDR3 protein: CASSDPGSNTEAFF
CDR3 DNA: TGCGCCAGCAGCGACCCGGGAAGCAACACTGAAGCTTTCTTT

J gene: TRBJ2-2
clone size: .
D gene: TRBD2
V gene: TRBV7-9
CDR3 protein: CASSSRAGGDTGELFF
CDR3 DNA: TGTGCCAGCAGCTCCCGGGCGGGGGGAGACACCGGGGAGCTGTTTTTT

J gene: TRBJ1-1
clone size: .
D gene: .
V gene: TRBV19
CDR3 protein: CASSFTGQNTEAFF
CDR3 DNA: TGTGCCAGTAGTTTTACAGGGCAGAACACTGAAGCTTTCTTT

J gene: TRBJ2-2
clone size: .
D gene: TRBD1
V gene: TRBV4-1
CDR3 protein: CASSQIGQGVGGELFF
CDR3 DNA: TGCGCCAGCAGCCAAATCGGACAGGGGGTTGGCGGGGAGCTGTTTTTT

J gene: TRBJ2-3
clone size: .
D gene: .
V gene: TRBV10-3
CDR3 protein: CAITTTRQARRDTQYF
CDR3 DNA: TGTGCCATCACCACTACTCGACAGGCCCGAAGGGATACGCAGTATTTT

J gene: TRBJ1-2
clone size: once
D gene: TRBD1
V gene: TRBV18
CDR3 protein: CASSPPRAQGARYGYTF
CDR3 DNA: TGTGCCAGCTCACCACCACGGGCACAGGGGGCGCGGTATGGCTACACCTTC

J gene: TRBJ1-2
clone size: .
D gene: .
V gene: TRBV29-1
CDR3 protein: CSVGATDGYTF
CDR3 DNA: TGCAGCGTCGGGGCCACGGATGGCTACACCTTC

J gene: TRBJ1-1
clone size: .
D gene: .
V gene: TRBV7-8
CDR3 protein: CASSLEGRGVRDTEAFF
CDR3 DNA: TGTGCCAGCAGCTTAGAGGGACGTGGCGTTCGGGACACTGAAGCTTTCTTT

J gene: TRBJ1-2
clone size: .
D gene: .
V gene: TRBV7-8
CDR3 protein: CASSQASGSLGYTF
CDR3 DNA: TGTGCCAGCAGCCAAGCGTCAGGGTCACTTGGCTACACCTTC

J gene: TRBJ2-1
clone size: .
D gene: .
V gene: TRBV28
CDR3 protein: CASSPRRGQFF
CDR3 DNA: TGTGCCAGCAGCCCCAGACGGGGACAGTTCTTC

J gene: TRBJ2-3
clone size: .
D gene: TRBD2
V gene: TRBV19
CDR3 protein: CASSTTSGGSTDTQYF
CDR3 DNA: TGTGCCAGTAGTACGACTAGCGGAGGGAGCACAGATACGCAGTATTTT

J gene: TRBJ1-3
clone size: .
D gene: .
V gene: TRBV5-1
CDR3 protein: CASSQDPSGNTIYF
CDR3 DNA: TGCGCCAGCAGCCAGGACCCCTCTGGAAACACCATATATTTT

J gene: TRBJ1-1
clone size: .
D gene: .
V gene: TRBV29-1
CDR3 protein: CSVLSPGQNTEAFF
CDR3 DNA: TGCAGCGTCCTCTCCCCGGGACAGAACACTGAAGCTTTCTTT

J gene: TRBJ1-2
clone size: .
D gene: .
V gene: TRBV6-5
CDR3 protein: CASIRGYGYTF
CDR3 DNA: TGTGCCAGCATCAGGGGCTATGGCTACACCTTC

J gene: TRBJ1-5
clone size: .
D gene: .
V gene: TRBV2
CDR3 protein: CASSPTDPGQPQHF
CDR3 DNA: TGTGCCAGCAGTCCCACGGACCCAGGCCAGCCCCAGCATTTT

J gene: TRBJ1-1
clone size: .
D gene: TRBD1
V gene: TRBV7-9
CDR3 protein: CASSSNRDRGARDTEAFF
CDR3 DNA: TGTGCCAGCAGCAGCAACCGGGACAGGGGGGCACGGGACACTGAAGCTTTCTTT

J gene: TRBJ2-7
clone size: .
D gene: TRBD1
V gene: TRBV14
CDR3 protein: CASSRSGGYEQYF
CDR3 DNA: TGTGCCAGCAGCCGGTCAGGGGGCTACGAGCAGTACTTC

J gene: TRBJ1-1
clone size: .
D gene: .
V gene: TRBV19
CDR3 protein: CASSTTGPPNTEAFF
CDR3 DNA: TGTGCCAGTAGTACTACCGGGCCACCGAACACTGAAGCTTTCTTT

J gene: TRBJ2-1
clone size: .
D gene: TRBD2
V gene: TRBV5-1
CDR3 protein: CASSWIGSGGDEQFF
CDR3 DNA: TGCGCCAGCAGCTGGATTGGGTCGGGAGGGGATGAGCAGTTCTTC

J gene: TRBJ1-1
clone size: .
D gene: .
V gene: TRBV5-1
CDR3 protein: CASSSISGSNTEAFF
CDR3 DNA: TGCGCCAGCAGTTCAATTTCGGGGTCAAACACTGAAGCTTTCTTT

J gene: TRBJ2-3
clone size: .
D gene: .
V gene: TRBV6-5
CDR3 protein: CASRPTGGPDTQYF
CDR3 DNA: TGTGCCAGCAGACCCACGGGCGGTCCAGATACGCAGTATTTT

J gene: TRBJ1-1
clone size: .
D gene: .
V gene: TRBV18
CDR3 protein: CASSPDLGGYTEAFF
CDR3 DNA: TGTGCCAGCTCACCCGATTTAGGCGGATACACTGAAGCTTTCTTT

J gene: TRBJ2-1
clone size: .
D gene: TRBD1
V gene: TRBV2
CDR3 protein: CASRGQGAAEQFF
CDR3 DNA: TGTGCCAGCAGAGGGCAGGGGGCGGCTGAGCAGTTCTTC

J gene: TRBJ2-5
clone size: .
D gene: .
V gene: TRBV7-7
CDR3 protein: CASSQGSQETQYF
CDR3 DNA: TGTGCCAGCAGCCAGGGCAGCCAAGAGACCCAGTACTTC

J gene: TRBJ1-2
clone size: .
D gene: .
V gene: TRBV4-1
CDR3 protein: CASSQEGVGGAFGYTF
CDR3 DNA: TGCGCCAGCAGCCAAGAAGGTGTTGGGGGGGCGTTTGGCTACACCTTC

J gene: TRBJ1-2
clone size: .
D gene: .
V gene: TRBV27
CDR3 protein: CASSLLGGTDYGYTF
CDR3 DNA: TGTGCCAGCAGTTTATTGGGGGGAACCGATTATGGCTACACCTTC

J gene: TRBJ1-5
clone size: few
D gene: TRBD1
V gene: TRBV28
CDR3 protein: CASSWGTGENQPQHF
CDR3 DNA: TGTGCCAGCAGCTGGGGGACAGGCGAAAATCAGCCCCAGCATTTT

J gene: TRBJ2-7
clone size: .
D gene: TRBD1
V gene: TRBV5-4
CDR3 protein: CASSFYRGRDEQYF
CDR3 DNA: TGTGCCAGCAGCTTCTACAGGGGCAGGGACGAGCAGTACTTC

J gene: TRBJ2-1
clone size: .
D gene: .
V gene: TRBV5-1
CDR3 protein: CASSPRPSGTIYNEQFF
CDR3 DNA: TGCGCCAGCAGCCCCCGACCCTCGGGCACGATCTACAATGAGCAGTTCTTC

J gene: TRBJ1-2
clone size: .
D gene: .
V gene: TRBV11-2
CDR3 protein: CASSLGRGPFGGYTF
CDR3 DNA: TGTGCCAGCAGCTTAGGACGGGGCCCCTTCGGTGGCTACACCTTC

J gene: TRBJ2-5
clone size: once
D gene: .
V gene: TRBV5-1
CDR3 protein: CASSLTGSETQYF
CDR3 DNA: TGCGCCAGCAGCTTGACAGGTTCTGAGACCCAGTACTTC